The 22 T cell receptor beta chains presented below share a single source sample, sequenced in a study of T cell changes during pregnancy in multiple sclerosis. Assay used: immunoSEQ multiplex PCR; TCRdb lists only in-frame clones, some missing. The data contain 20,000 to 25,000 clones, about 84% of them singletons. Sequencing used CD8+ T cells from peripheral blood mononuclear cells, obtained before pregnancy. These receptors all come from a female donor with multiple sclerosis, enrolled in a pregnancy study.

The V gene is TRBV4-1, the J gene TRBJ2-7; 14 bases match TRBD2. CDR3 length: 18 residues. The junction had 12 bases not matched to a gene; V was cut back by 1 base and J by 7 bases. Germline lookup yields CDR1 MGHRA and CDR2 YSYEKL. The CDR3 DNA reads as TGCGCCAGCAGCCAAGGTCCTCCGGGACTAGCGGGAGCGGGGGAGCAGTACTTC. As protein: CASSQGPPGLAGAGEQYF.

This chain joins TRBV14 and TRBJ2-5, with 10 bases aligning to TRBD1. Germline CDR1 and CDR2: SGHDN and FVKESK. The CDR3 is made up of 16 amino acids. The V gene end was trimmed by 5 bases and the J gene end by 4 bases; junction bases not matched to a gene: 10. The CDR3 region is CASSAWGTGEGETQYF. The DNA of the CDR3 is TGTGCCAGCAGCGCTTGGGGGACAGGGGAAGGAGAGACCCAGTACTTC.

The chain is built from TRBV5-1 and TRBJ2-1, with 12 bases aligning to TRBD2. Trimming at V came to 0 bases and at J to 6 bases, leaving 13 bases not matched to a gene. Germline CDR1 SGHRS, CDR2 YFSETQ. The CDR3 has 19 amino acids. The DNA for the CDR3 is TGCGCCAGCAGCTTGGCTCTAGCGGGAGGGATTTGGAAGGGCAATGAGCAGTTCTTC. Amino acid sequence: CASSLALAGGIWKGNEQFF.

The chain joins TRBV4-3 to TRBJ1-3; D perhaps matches TRBD1 (6 bases). Trimming stripped 2 bases from V and 0 bases from J, with 11 bases between. The CDR3 is 16 residues long. Germline V CDR1 and CDR2: LGHNA, YSLEER. CDR3 in DNA: TGCGCCAGCAGCCAATACGGACAGTTCTCTGGAAACACCATATATTTT. This sequence encodes CASSQYGQFSGNTIYF.

The CDR3 reads CASSQGGDFIGHEQYF. CDR3 nucleotide sequence: TGTGCCAGCAGCCAAGGGGGAGACTTCATCGGGCACGAGCAGTACTTC. The genes are TRBV4-2 and TRBJ2-7; possible D gene TRBD2, 5 bases. Per the germline V gene, CDR1 is LGHNA and CDR2 is YNFKEQ. Deletions cut 1 base from V and 5 bases from J, with 18 bases between. The CDR3 loop spans 16 amino acids.

The genes are TRBV30 and TRBJ1-1; TRBD1 agrees at 7 bases. With V trimmed by 0 bases and J by 11 bases, 6 bases remained unmatched. This CDR3 is built from 12 residues. CDR1 and CDR2 from the germline V gene are GTSNPN and SVGIG (reference sequence). In nucleotides, the CDR3 is TGTGCCTGGAGTGTAATAAGGGGGCCTGCTTTCTTT. The encoded protein is CAWSVIRGPAFF.

This clone was picked up one time. The J gene is TRBJ2-7, the V gene TRBV4-1; 7 bases are a match to TRBD1. The J segment lost 4 bases and the V segment lost 1 base, leaving 4 bases of the junction unmatched. The germline V gene encodes CDR1 MGHRA and CDR2 YSYEKL. This CDR3 contains 14 residues. The CDR3 DNA sequence: TGCGCCAGCAGCCAAGCCAGGGGGAGATACGAGCAGTACTTC. Its protein product is CASSQARGRYEQYF.

This rearrangement joins TRBV7-6 to TRBJ2-1, with TRBD1 identical over 7 bases. The CDR3 loop spans 14 amino acids. CDR1 SGHVS and CDR2 FNYEAQ come from the germline V gene. V was pared by 5 bases and J by 9 bases, with 10 bases of the junction left unmatched. DNA of the CDR3: TGTGCCAGCAGCCCAACCATGACAGGGATTGAGCAGTTCTTC. This sequence encodes CASSPTMTGIEQFF.

The chain joins TRBV5-1 to TRBJ2-7, with D maybe TRBD2 (6 bases). In germline, CDR1 is SGHRS, CDR2 YFSETQ. Trimming left V 3 bases short and J 1 base short, with 17 bases between. The CDR3 is made up of 16 amino acids. CDR3 loop: CASSSVADRGSYEQYF. CDR3 bases: TGCGCCAGCAGCTCCGTAGCGGACCGAGGTTCCTACGAGCAGTACTTC.

The rearrangement joins TRBV28 to TRBJ1-2; possibly TRBD1 for D (6 bases). This CDR3 contains 13 residues. The V end was cut by 6 bases, the J end by 3 bases, with 11 bases between. The germline V gene has CDR1 MDHEN and CDR2 SYDVKM. As DNA, the CDR3 is TGTGCCAGCAGCTTAGGACAGCACTATGGCTACACCTTC. The encoded protein is CASSLGQHYGYTF.

J is TRBJ2-7 and V is TRBV10-3, with 7 bases aligning to TRBD2. V was pared by 5 bases and J by 3 bases, with 7 bases of the junction left unmatched. Per germline, CDR1 ENHRY and CDR2 SYGVKD. This CDR3 spans 14 amino acids. CDR3 sequence (DNA): TGTGCCATCAGTACCGGGACTACAGTCTACGAGCAGTACTTC. Translating gives CAISTGTTVYEQYF.

The chain joins TRBV6-4 to TRBJ2-1; 7 bases agree with TRBD2. Germline CDR1 reads MRHNA; CDR2 reads SNTAGT. CDR3 size: 15 residues. V was clipped by 4 bases and J by 4 bases; unmatched bases: 7. CDR3 region: CASSAGEGSYNEQFF. CDR3 sequence (DNA): TGTGCCAGCAGTGCTGGGGAGGGATCTTACAATGAGCAGTTCTTC.

The rearrangement joins TRBV29-1 to TRBJ1-2, with D maybe TRBD1 (6 bases). The CDR3 runs to 11 residues. Germline V gives CDR1 SQVTM, CDR2 ANQGSEA. Trimming removed 7 bases at V and 6 bases at J, with 12 bases between. In DNA, the CDR3 is TGCAGCGGTAGGGGGAATAATGGCTACACCTTC. Protein product: CSGRGNNGYTF. Combining the CDR3 with reference TRBV29-1 and TRBJ1-2 gives the whole variable domain SAVISQKPSRDICQRGTSLTIQCQVDSQVTMMFWYRQQPGQSLTLIATANQGSEATYESGFVIDKFPISRPNLTFSTLTVSNMSPEDSSIYLCSGRGNNGYTFGSGTRLTVV.

The chain combines TRBV29-1 with TRBJ2-3, with TRBD2 identical over 9 bases. V shed 6 bases and J 3 bases; nucleotides not matched to a gene: 10. Looked up from germline, CDR1 is SQVTM and CDR2 is ANQGSEA. This CDR3 is built from 15 residues. The chain's CDR3 is CSVVRAGGPTDTQYF. As DNA, the CDR3 is TGCAGCGTGGTCCGGGCGGGAGGGCCAACAGATACGCAGTATTTT.

The chain has TRBV13 and TRBJ2-3; TRBD2 matches at 8 bases. Germline CDR1 is PRHDT and CDR2 is FYEKMQ (reference sequence). The ends lost 5 bases at V and 4 bases at J; junction bases unmatched: 11. The CDR3 loop spans 16 amino acids. CDR3 in amino acids: CASSPRPAGVPDTQYF. DNA for the CDR3: TGTGCCAGCAGCCCCAGGCCAGCGGGAGTTCCAGATACGCAGTATTTT.

The chain has TRBV10-3 and TRBJ2-7; 10 bases map to TRBD2. Germline V lookup: CDR1 ENHRY, CDR2 SYGVKD. The CDR3 is 15 amino acids. Trimming removed 2 bases from V and 3 bases from J; junction bases left unmatched: 4. The CDR3 loop reads CAISEERTSGYEQYF. The CDR3 DNA follows: TGTGCCATCAGTGAGGAACGGACTAGCGGCTACGAGCAGTACTTC.

This rearrangement joins TRBV4-1 to TRBJ2-1; 11 bases are shared with TRBD2. The V gene's germline CDR1 is MGHRA and CDR2 YSYEKL. CDR3 length: 14 amino acids. The V segment lost 1 base and the J segment 10 bases; nucleotides outside the gene matches: 3. CDR3 DNA sequence: TGCGCCAGCAGCCAAGGACTAGCGGGATACGAGCAGTTCTTC. It yields the protein CASSQGLAGYEQFF.

This rearrangement joins TRBV11-2 to TRBJ1-2; possible D gene TRBD1, 6 bases. Germline CDR1 and CDR2: SGHAT and FQNNGV. The CDR3 has 14 amino acids. V lost 2 bases to trimming and J lost 4 bases, with 11 bases between them. The CDR3 region has the DNA TGTGCCAGCAGCTTAACCGGGGGGGCCTATGGCTACACCTTC. Amino acid sequence: CASSLTGGAYGYTF.

This chain joins TRBV5-1 and TRBJ1-2, with 7 bases matching TRBD1. Unmatched junction bases numbered 5, after V lost 0 bases and J lost 3 bases. Per the germline V gene, CDR1 is SGHRS and CDR2 is YFSETQ. The CDR3 has 15 residues. The CDR3: CASSLDRGEDYGYTF. The CDR3 nucleotides read TGCGCCAGCAGCTTGGACAGGGGCGAAGACTATGGCTACACCTTC.

V usage is TRBV27 and J usage is TRBJ1-3, with 7 bases aligning to TRBD1. V lost 6 bases, J lost 4 bases, and 9 bases stayed unmatched. CDR1 is MNHEY, CDR2 SMNVEV, per germline (reference sequence). The CDR3 consists of 15 residues. CDR3 bases: TGTGCCAGCAGCCCGGGGACAGAGTCGGGAAACACCATATATTTT. Translated: CASSPGTESGNTIYF.

This chain links TRBV28 with TRBJ1-2; D gene ambiguous. Trimming cost V 6 bases and J 2 bases, with 13 bases left between them. The CDR3 covers 14 residues. Germline CDR1 is MDHEN and CDR2 is SYDVKM. The CDR3 spells CASSPTIRNYGYTF. The CDR3 region has the DNA TGTGCCAGCAGCCCTACGATTCGGAACTATGGCTACACCTTC.

The chain couples TRBV11-2 to TRBJ2-1, with unresolved D. The V end was cut by 3 bases, the J end by 6 bases, with 6 bases between. CDR1 is SGHAT, CDR2 FQNNGV, per germline. This CDR3 has 12 amino acids. CDR3 coding DNA: TGTGCCAGCAGCTTCTCGGGCAATGAGCAGTTCTTC. This sequence encodes CASSFSGNEQFF. The whole variable domain, remainder taken from reference TRBV11-2 and TRBJ2-1, is EAGVAQSPRYKIIEKRQSVAFWCNPISGHATLYWYQQILGQGPKLLIQFQNNGVVDDSQLPKDRFSAERLKGVDSTLKIQPAKLEDSAVYLCASSFSGNEQFFGPGTRLTVL.